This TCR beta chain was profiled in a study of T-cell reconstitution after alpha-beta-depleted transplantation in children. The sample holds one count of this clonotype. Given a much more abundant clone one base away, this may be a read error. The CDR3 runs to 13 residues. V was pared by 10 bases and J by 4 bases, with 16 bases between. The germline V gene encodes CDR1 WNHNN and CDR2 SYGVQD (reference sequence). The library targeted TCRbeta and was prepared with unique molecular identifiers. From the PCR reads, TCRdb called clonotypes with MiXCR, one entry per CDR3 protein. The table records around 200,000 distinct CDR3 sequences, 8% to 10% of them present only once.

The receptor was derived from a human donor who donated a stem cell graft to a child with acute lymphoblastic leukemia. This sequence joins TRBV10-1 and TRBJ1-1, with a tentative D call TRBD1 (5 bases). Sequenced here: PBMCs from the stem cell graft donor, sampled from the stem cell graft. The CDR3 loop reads CANKARESTEAFF. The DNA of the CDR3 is TGCGCCAACAAGGCCAGGGAATCCACTGAAGCTTTCTTT.